The clone carrying this T cell receptor (beta chain) was detected ten times or more. What it binds is unknown. This record comes from a study of blood T cells in healthy people across ages. In the study overall: When template switching was applied, about one barcoded beta molecule was captured per two T cells. Findings of the study overall: Greater diversity and more naive CD4+ cells were seen in long-lived donors than in aged donors.

This CDR3 region has 13 residues. V lost 4 bases, J lost 6 bases, and 3 bases stayed unmatched. Germline CDR1 SNHLY, CDR2 FYNNEI. Primed by a sample-barcoded 5' primer and a J-beta primer mix, a second PCR proceeded for roughly 7 to 12 cycles. TCRdb re-called the 5' RACE reads with MiXCR, one entry per CDR3 protein. The sample consists of around 650,000 distinct CDR3 sequences, about 30% of them appearing once. J is TRBJ2-1 and V is TRBV2; 7 bases map to TRBD2. Sequenced material: blood. This TCR came from a woman older than 75 in good health. CDR3 loop: CASSGLAANEQFF. The DNA of the CDR3 is TGTGCCAGCAGTGGCCTAGCGGCCAATGAGCAGTTCTTC.